A selection of T cell receptor beta chains follows, all from one sample in a study of blood T cell repertoires in COVID-19. Assay used: immunoSEQ multiplex PCR; TCRdb lists only in-frame clones, some missing. This sample has over 110,000 clones; 79% occur once, and the top ten carry less than 4.5%. Sequenced input: peripheral blood. Source of these receptors: a man in his fifties or sixties with acute or convalescent COVID-19. CDR3s include the opening cysteine and the closing phenylalanine or tryptophan. A D gene is named only where the DNA matches it firmly. Some rows have no size entry. The others give once, few or many, or a class for an expanded clone.

j_gene: TRBJ1-4
v_gene: TRBV19
d_gene: TRBD1
abundance: .
CDR3nt: TGTGCCAGTAGCCGGGGACAGGTGCACGAAAAACTGTTTTTT
CDR3aa: CASSRGQVHEKLFF

j_gene: TRBJ2-3
v_gene: TRBV5-1
d_gene: TRBD2
abundance: .
CDR3nt: TGCGCCAGCAGCCTGGGACTAGCGGCAAACACAGATACGCAGTATTTT
CDR3aa: CASSLGLAANTDTQYF

j_gene: TRBJ1-1
v_gene: TRBV9
d_gene: .
abundance: .
CDR3nt: TGTGCCAGCAGCGCTAGACAGTACACTGAAGCTTTCTTT
CDR3aa: CASSARQYTEAFF

j_gene: TRBJ2-3
v_gene: TRBV7-2
d_gene: .
abundance: .
CDR3nt: TGTGCCAGCAGCCCCGTGGCAGGTCGCACAGATACGCAGTATTTT
CDR3aa: CASSPVAGRTDTQYF

j_gene: TRBJ2-4
v_gene: TRBV6-2/TRBV6-3
d_gene: TRBD1
abundance: .
CDR3nt: TGTGCCAGCAGTCCCGGACAGGGACCGTCCGGAGCTTTAGCCAAAAACATTCAGTACTTC
CDR3aa: CASSPGQGPSGALAKNIQYF

j_gene: TRBJ1-6
v_gene: TRBV3-1/TRBV3-2
d_gene: TRBD1
abundance: .
CDR3nt: TGTGCCAGCAGCCGGGTGGGACAGGAAAATTCACCCCTCCACTTT
CDR3aa: CASSRVGQENSPLHF

j_gene: TRBJ1-2
v_gene: TRBV28
d_gene: .
abundance: .
CDR3nt: TGTGCCAGCAGTTTGCCCACTGAATATGGCTACACCTTC
CDR3aa: CASSLPTEYGYTF

j_gene: TRBJ2-5
v_gene: TRBV9
d_gene: .
abundance: .
CDR3nt: TGTGCCAGCAGCGTAAGCGGAACTAGCACCCAAGAGACCCAGTACTTC
CDR3aa: CASSVSGTSTQETQYF

j_gene: TRBJ1-5
v_gene: TRBV29-1
d_gene: .
abundance: few
CDR3nt: TGCAGCGTTGCGACAGAAATCAATCAGCCCCAGCATTTT
CDR3aa: CSVATEINQPQHF

j_gene: TRBJ2-7
v_gene: TRBV7-2
d_gene: .
abundance: .
CDR3nt: TGTGCCAGCAGCTCCGCCGGGTTTCGCGAGCAGTACTTC
CDR3aa: CASSSAGFREQYF

j_gene: TRBJ2-7
v_gene: TRBV29-1
d_gene: TRBD2
abundance: .
CDR3nt: TGCAGCGTACTAGCGGCCTACGAGCAGTACTTC
CDR3aa: CSVLAAYEQYF

j_gene: TRBJ1-1
v_gene: TRBV5-3
d_gene: .
abundance: few
CDR3nt: TGTGCCAGAAGCTTGTGGTGGGGCAGGGCCCCTGAAGCTTTCTTT
CDR3aa: CARSLWWGRAPEAFF

j_gene: TRBJ1-3
v_gene: TRBV30
d_gene: TRBD1
abundance: few
CDR3nt: TGTGCCTGGACCAGGGGGCCTGGAAACACCATATATTTT
CDR3aa: CAWTRGPGNTIYF

j_gene: TRBJ1-2
v_gene: TRBV30
d_gene: .
abundance: .
CDR3nt: TGTGCCTGGAGTGTACAGGTGGGGGGAGGTCTAGGCTACACCTTC
CDR3aa: CAWSVQVGGGLGYTF

j_gene: TRBJ2-1
v_gene: TRBV28
d_gene: TRBD2
abundance: .
CDR3nt: TGTGCCAGCAACCCCAGGGGACTAGACAATGAGCAGTTCTTC
CDR3aa: CASNPRGLDNEQFF

j_gene: TRBJ1-3
v_gene: TRBV28
d_gene: TRBD1
abundance: few
CDR3nt: TGTGCCAGCAGCTTGGACAGGGTCAGAAACACCATATATTTT
CDR3aa: CASSLDRVRNTIYF

j_gene: TRBJ1-1
v_gene: TRBV30
d_gene: .
abundance: few
CDR3nt: TGTGCCTGGAGTGTACTATCCAGGGGATCTGAAGCTTTCTTT
CDR3aa: CAWSVLSRGSEAFF

j_gene: TRBJ2-1
v_gene: TRBV27
d_gene: TRBD2
abundance: .
CDR3nt: TGTGCCAGCAGTTTATTCACGACTAGCGGGAGGGGAAATGAGCAGTTCTTC
CDR3aa: CASSLFTTSGRGNEQFF

j_gene: TRBJ2-3
v_gene: TRBV4-2
d_gene: .
abundance: .
CDR3nt: TGTGCCAGCAGCCAAGGTCAACAGGTCAGGGATACGCAGTATTTT
CDR3aa: CASSQGQQVRDTQYF

j_gene: TRBJ1-1
v_gene: TRBV21-1
d_gene: .
abundance: .
CDR3nt: TGTGCCAGCAGCCGAGGGGACAGAGAAAACATGAACACTGAAGCTTTCTTT
CDR3aa: CASSRGDRENMNTEAFF

j_gene: TRBJ2-7
v_gene: TRBV7-2
d_gene: TRBD2
abundance: .
CDR3nt: TGTGCCAGCAGCTTAGCTGGCGGGAGCTCCTACGAGCAGTACTTC
CDR3aa: CASSLAGGSSYEQYF

j_gene: TRBJ2-1
v_gene: TRBV7-9
d_gene: .
abundance: .
CDR3nt: TGTGCCAGCAGCTTACAGAATGAGCAGTTCTTC
CDR3aa: CASSLQNEQFF

j_gene: TRBJ2-5
v_gene: TRBV5-6
d_gene: .
abundance: .
CDR3nt: TGTGCCAGCAGCACCGGGACAAGTTACCAAGAGACCCAGTACTTC
CDR3aa: CASSTGTSYQETQYF

j_gene: TRBJ1-5
v_gene: TRBV5-4
d_gene: .
abundance: few
CDR3nt: TGTGCCAGCAGCTTGGACGGACAAAATCAGCCCCAGCATTTT
CDR3aa: CASSLDGQNQPQHF

j_gene: TRBJ1-1
v_gene: TRBV20-1
d_gene: .
abundance: .
CDR3nt: TGCAGTGCTAGTCGACAGACAATGAACACTGAAGCTTTCTTT
CDR3aa: CSASRQTMNTEAFF

j_gene: TRBJ2-7
v_gene: TRBV7-8
d_gene: .
abundance: .
CDR3nt: TGTGCCAGCAGCGTTGGCGGGGGCAGGGTATCCTACGAGCAGTACTTC
CDR3aa: CASSVGGGRVSYEQYF

j_gene: TRBJ2-2
v_gene: TRBV19
d_gene: TRBD1
abundance: .
CDR3nt: TGTGCCAGTAGATCCGGGACAGGAGTTACCGGGGAGCTGTTTTTT
CDR3aa: CASRSGTGVTGELFF

j_gene: TRBJ1-2
v_gene: TRBV7-2
d_gene: .
abundance: .
CDR3nt: TGTGCCAGCAGCCCTGCAGGGGTGAATGGCTACACCTTC
CDR3aa: CASSPAGVNGYTF

j_gene: TRBJ2-7
v_gene: TRBV6-2/TRBV6-3
d_gene: .
abundance: .
CDR3nt: TGTGCCAGCAGCGCTGGGACAATTTTTCGCTCTACCTACGAGCAGTACTTC
CDR3aa: CASSAGTIFRSTYEQYF

j_gene: TRBJ2-2
v_gene: TRBV28
d_gene: TRBD2
abundance: .
CDR3nt: TGTGCCAGCCGATCGGGAGGGGTCGGGGAGCTGTTTTTT
CDR3aa: CASRSGGVGELFF

j_gene: TRBJ1-5
v_gene: TRBV29-1
d_gene: TRBD1
abundance: .
CDR3nt: TGCAGCGTTCCAGGGGATAGGGGGCGCGATCAGCCCCAGCATTTT
CDR3aa: CSVPGDRGRDQPQHF

j_gene: TRBJ2-7
v_gene: TRBV28
d_gene: .
abundance: .
CDR3nt: TGTGCCAGCTCCGCGGGCGTCCTCGGGCTGCAGTACTTC
CDR3aa: CASSAGVLGLQYF

j_gene: TRBJ1-3
v_gene: TRBV19
d_gene: .
abundance: .
CDR3nt: TGTGCCAGTACCCCCTGGGCCAAAAGCAACACCATATATTTT
CDR3aa: CASTPWAKSNTIYF

j_gene: TRBJ1-1
v_gene: TRBV5-5
d_gene: TRBD1
abundance: .
CDR3nt: TGTGCCAGCAGCTTGGGACAGGGGATTCGGACTGAAGCTTTCTTT
CDR3aa: CASSLGQGIRTEAFF

j_gene: TRBJ2-1
v_gene: TRBV19
d_gene: .
abundance: .
CDR3nt: TGTGCCAGCACTGGGCTGGGGGGTGGTCGCAATGAGCAGTTCTTC
CDR3aa: CASTGLGGGRNEQFF

j_gene: TRBJ1-2
v_gene: TRBV28
d_gene: TRBD1
abundance: .
CDR3nt: TGTGCCAGCGGCCCCGACAGGGAAATCGTCTCTGGCTACACCTTC
CDR3aa: CASGPDREIVSGYTF

j_gene: TRBJ1-1
v_gene: TRBV6-5
d_gene: .
abundance: .
CDR3nt: TGTGCCAGCAGTCCTCTCGTGCTCCAAGGAGCTGAAGCTTTCTTT
CDR3aa: CASSPLVLQGAEAFF

j_gene: TRBJ2-5
v_gene: TRBV5-1
d_gene: TRBD1
abundance: .
CDR3nt: TGCGCCAGCAGCGCCTTACAGGGGTATAGTCAAGAGACCCAGTACTTC
CDR3aa: CASSALQGYSQETQYF

j_gene: TRBJ2-7
v_gene: TRBV6-5
d_gene: .
abundance: .
CDR3nt: TGTGCCAGCAGCCCACCTACAGTGACCTACGAGCAGTACTTC
CDR3aa: CASSPPTVTYEQYF

j_gene: TRBJ1-1
v_gene: TRBV28
d_gene: TRBD1
abundance: .
CDR3nt: TGTGCCAGCGTTGAGGGACAGATGAACACTGAAGCTTTCTTT
CDR3aa: CASVEGQMNTEAFF

j_gene: TRBJ2-5
v_gene: TRBV7-2
d_gene: .
abundance: .
CDR3nt: TGTGCCAGCAGCTTAGCAGGAGTTGGACAAGAGACCCAGTACTTC
CDR3aa: CASSLAGVGQETQYF

j_gene: TRBJ2-1
v_gene: TRBV5-5
d_gene: .
abundance: .
CDR3nt: TGTGCCAGCAGCCAGGACATCGTTTCCTACAATGAGCAGTTCTTC
CDR3aa: CASSQDIVSYNEQFF